This section outlines one TCR beta chain sequence together with its context. The data are from a study of monozygotic twins with inflammatory bowel disease. TCRdb reanalyzed the 5' RACE reads and collapses them to one entry per CDR3 protein, without DNA. The specimen's table records around 150,000 distinct CDR3 sequences. The CDR3 sequence is 13 residues long. In germline, CDR1 is MNHEY, CDR2 SMNVEV (reference sequence). The source is a human donor with ulcerative colitis or Crohn's disease, or a healthy co-twin of an affected twin (not recorded which). The sequencing sample was made of blood. This chain connects TRBV27 to TRBJ2-7; TCRdb's D call of TRBD2 is untestable without DNA. CDR3 protein: CASSSGLTYEQYF.